The following is a T cell receptor (beta chain) sequence with its context. Original processing methods: Amplification of reference gene primers provided the estimated nucleated cell counts. Produced via immunoSEQ multiplex PCR; TCRdb's table is partial and in-frame only. From that table come the V and J calls and clone size; the DNA was used to work out D and trimming. In the table there are some 140,000 clones, over 60% of which are singletons. The data are from a study of blood T cell repertoires in COVID-19. Overall study: COVID-19 samples collected from the United States, Italy and Spain covered acute and convalescent phases. Sample material is recorded as cDNA or gDNA derived from T cells, B-cell-depleted T cells, or PBMCs.

V shed 6 bases, J shed 9 bases, and the junction held 11 bases outside the gene matches. Germline lookup yields CDR1 SNHLY and CDR2 FYNNEI. The CDR3 is 15 residues long. This chain uses TRBV2 with TRBJ1-5; the match to TRBD1 covers 10 bases. The source material was peripheral blood. The TCR sequence derives from an elderly man with acute or convalescent COVID-19. This chain's CDR3 is CASRTRTGGNSPQHF. The DNA for the CDR3 is TGTGCCAGCAGGACTAGGACAGGGGGTAACTCGCCCCAGCATTTT.